This note documents a single T cell receptor (beta chain) sequence. Its antigen is unidentified. From alopecia areata patients, lesional scalp punch biopsies and peripheral blood were collected. The data were taken from a study of CD8+ T cells in alopecia areata. The study's findings and limits: Scalp sample sequencing also detects resident alphabeta T cells of normal skin.

Extracted RNA was reverse transcribed, and the resulting cDNA served as sequencing template. The table came from immunoSEQ multiplex PCR; TCRdb's copy has only in-frame clones and leaves some out. The table lists about 64,000 clones, roughly 46% of them singletons. Looked up from germline, CDR1 is LGHNA and CDR2 is YSLEER. The V and J ends lost 0 bases and 3 bases, in that order; junction bases with no gene match: 7. The CDR3 is 16 amino acids. The sequenced sample consisted of NKG2D-low CD8+ T cells sorted from blood. This TCR was recovered from a human donor with alopecia areata. The gene calls are TRBV4-3 and TRBJ1-1; 7 bases match TRBD1. This CDR3 reads CASSQDATGWYTEAFF. The CDR3, as DNA: TGCGCCAGCAGCCAAGACGCGACAGGGTGGTACACTGAAGCTTTCTTT.